The 10 T cell receptor beta chains in this list originate from one sample, sequenced in a study of TIL therapy for anti-PD-1-resistant metastatic lung cancer. The time point is: pre-treatment sample, taken before nivolumab and TIL therapy. The immunoSEQ assay was v3. The method was immunoSEQ multiplex PCR; TCRdb's version includes in-frame clones alone and lacks a portion of them. Among 45,000 to 75,000 clones listed, around 86% were seen once. The material was blood, obtained at baseline. Receptor source: a person aged 25 to 79 with non-small cell lung cancer.

The table lists this clone with a few counts. The chain employs TRBV28 and TRBJ1-1; D unclear. The CDR3 contains 12 residues. Germline V gene lookup returns CDR1 MDHEN and CDR2 SYDVKM. The V and J ends lost 5 bases and 11 bases respectively, with 15 bases between them. The CDR3 nucleotides are TGTGCCAGCAGTCCACCGACACGCGGGGCTTTCTTT. Its protein product is CASSPPTRGAFF.

This chain joins TRBV19 and TRBJ2-1, with 7 positions matching TRBD1. This CDR3 has 16 residues. The V and J ends lost 3 bases and 9 bases, in that order; junction bases with no gene match: 14. CDR1 LNHDA and CDR2 SQIVND come from the germline V gene (reference sequence). CDR3 DNA sequence: TGTGCCAGTAGTATGACAGGGAATCCCCTCTTGGGTGAGCAGTTCTTC. Translating it yields CASSMTGNPLLGEQFF.

The gene calls are TRBV19 and TRBJ1-2; maybe TRBD1 (5 bases). Germline V lookup: CDR1 LNHDA, CDR2 SQIVND (reference sequence). This CDR3 spans 13 amino acids. Trimming took 8 bases from V and 8 from J, leaving 18 bases between them. The CDR3 nucleotides read TGTGCCAGTTCCTGGGACGAACGAACCGGCTACACCTTC. Its protein is CASSWDERTGYTF.

This clone has just a few counts. This chain uses TRBV7-9 with TRBJ2-5, with 8 bases lining up with TRBD2. Looked up from germline, CDR1 is SEHNR and CDR2 is FQNEAQ (reference sequence). The V and J ends lost 8 bases and 5 bases, in that order; junction bases with no gene match: 10. The CDR3 totals 14 residues. CDR3 region: CASDIAGLVETQYF. Here the CDR3 DNA reads TGTGCCAGCGATATAGCGGGACTTGTGGAGACCCAGTACTTC.

This chain links TRBV6-5 with TRBJ1-2; D ambiguous. Between the trimmed V and J ends, which lost 7 bases and 0 bases, there was a span of 9 bases. Per germline, CDR1 MNHEY and CDR2 SVGAGI. The CDR3 length is 13 residues. CDR3: CASTPEPNYGYTF. The CDR3 DNA reads TGTGCCAGCACTCCAGAGCCTAACTATGGCTACACCTTC.

The rearrangement uses TRBV24-1 and TRBJ2-1; tentative D call: TRBD2 (6 bases). The CDR3 contains 13 residues. CDR1 KGHDR and CDR2 SFDVKD come from the germline V gene. Trimming cost V 6 bases and J 5 bases, with 10 bases left between them. The CDR3 bases are TGTGCCACCAGTCAGACTAGTAACAATGAGCAGTTCTTC. The encoded protein is CATSQTSNNEQFF.

The chain has TRBV19 and TRBJ2-7; D is unresolved. Trimming stripped 3 bases from V and 0 bases from J, with 12 bases between. The CDR3 has 15 amino acids. Germline V gene lookup returns CDR1 LNHDA and CDR2 SQIVND (reference sequence). CDR3 nucleotides: TGTGCCAGTAGTATTGGTAAAGGACGCTCCTACGAGCAGTACTTC. Amino acid sequence: CASSIGKGRSYEQYF. Supplemented by reference TRBV19 and TRBJ2-7, the full variable domain reads DGGITQSPKYLFRKEGQNVTLSCEQNLNHDAMYWYRQDPGQGLRLIYYSQIVNDFQKGDIAEGYSVSREKKESFPLTVTSAQKNPTAFYLCASSIGKGRSYEQYFGPGTRLTVT.

This chain connects TRBV4-1 to TRBJ2-5; no clear D gene. The CDR3 covers 13 residues. Trimming left V 0 bases short and J 5 bases short, with 7 bases between. Germline CDR1 MGHRA, CDR2 YSYEKL. Written as DNA, the CDR3 is TGCGCCAGCAGCCAAGATTTATGGGAGACCCAGTACTTC. Amino acid sequence: CASSQDLWETQYF.

This chain connects TRBV4-1 to TRBJ1-2; TRBD1 might be the D (6 bases). Germline V gene sequence: CDR1 MGHRA, CDR2 YSYEKL. Trimming removed 0 bases from V and 2 bases from J, with 7 bases in between. This CDR3 has 14 residues. CDR3 protein: CASSQEGGNYGYTF. DNA for the CDR3: TGCGCCAGCAGCCAAGAAGGGGGGAACTATGGCTACACCTTC.

The chain recombines TRBV28 with TRBJ1-1, with a weak D call TRBD1 (5 bases). The CDR3 covers 15 residues. CDR1 and CDR2 from the germline V gene are MDHEN and SYDVKM. Trimming stripped 4 bases from V and 4 bases from J, with 16 bases between. CDR3: CASSSAPDRTTEAFF. As DNA, the CDR3 is TGTGCCAGCAGTTCTGCACCCGACAGAACCACTGAAGCTTTCTTT.